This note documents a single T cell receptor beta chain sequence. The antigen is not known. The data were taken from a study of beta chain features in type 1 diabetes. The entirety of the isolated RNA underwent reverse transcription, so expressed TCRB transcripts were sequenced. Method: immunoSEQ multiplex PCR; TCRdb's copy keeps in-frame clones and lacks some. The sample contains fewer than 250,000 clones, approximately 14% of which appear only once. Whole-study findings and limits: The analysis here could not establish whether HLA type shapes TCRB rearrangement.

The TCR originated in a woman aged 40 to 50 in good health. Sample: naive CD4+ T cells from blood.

The CDR3 region has the DNA TGCGCCAGCCAGACTAGCGGGGCGAACACCGGGGAGCTGTTTTTT. This gives the protein CASQTSGANTGELFF. The chain couples TRBV5-1 to TRBJ2-2; 11 nucleotides match TRBD2. The length of the CDR3 is 15 residues. The germline CDR1 and CDR2 sequences are SGHRS and YFSETQ. V trimming: 7 bases; J trimming: 0 bases; junction bases outside the gene matches: 2.